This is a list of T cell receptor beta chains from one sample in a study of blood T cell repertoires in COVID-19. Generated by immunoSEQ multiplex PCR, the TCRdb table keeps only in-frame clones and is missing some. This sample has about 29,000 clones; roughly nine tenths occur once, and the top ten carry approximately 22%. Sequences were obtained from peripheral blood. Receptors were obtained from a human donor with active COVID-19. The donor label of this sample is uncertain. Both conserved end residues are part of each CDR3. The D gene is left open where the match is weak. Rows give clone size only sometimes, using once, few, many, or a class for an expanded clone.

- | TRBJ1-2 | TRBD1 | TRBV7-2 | TGTGCCAGCACCACGACAGGGAGGATTGGCTACACCTTC | CASTTTGRIGYTF
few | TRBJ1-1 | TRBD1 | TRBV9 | TGTGCCAGCAGCGTTTTACAGGGGGCCACTGAAGCTTTCTTT | CASSVLQGATEAFF
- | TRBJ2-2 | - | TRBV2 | TGTGCCAGCAGAGAACGCAGAAGTTGGACCGGGGAGCTGTTTTTT | CASRERRSWTGELFF
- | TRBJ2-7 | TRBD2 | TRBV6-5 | TGTGCCAGCAGTTACTATACTAGCGGCTCCTACGAGCAGTACTTC | CASSYYTSGSYEQYF
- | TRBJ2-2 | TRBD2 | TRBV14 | TGTGCCAGCAGCCAAGAGAAAATAGCGGGGGTAACCGGGGAGCTGTTTTTT | CASSQEKIAGVTGELFF
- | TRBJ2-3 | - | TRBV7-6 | TGTGCCAGCAGCTTAACCCCGGGAACTGTAACAGATACGCAGTATTTT | CASSLTPGTVTDTQYF
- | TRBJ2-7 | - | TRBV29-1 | TGCAGCGTTGAAGATCCCAGCAGAGAGGAGTACGAGCAGTACTTC | CSVEDPSREEYEQYF
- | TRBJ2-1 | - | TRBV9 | TGTGCCAGCAGCTACGACAGCTCCTACAATGAGCAGTTCTTC | CASSYDSSYNEQFF
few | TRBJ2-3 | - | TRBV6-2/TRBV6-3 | TGTGCCAGCAGTTACTTCCGAGATACGCAGTATTTT | CASSYFRDTQYF
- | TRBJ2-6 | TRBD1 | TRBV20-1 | TGCAGTGCTAGTGCCCCACCCGGGACAGGGGGATCCGGGGCCAACGTCCTGACTTTC | CSASAPPGTGGSGANVLTF
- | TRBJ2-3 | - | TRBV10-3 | TGTGCCATCAGCGAGGGGGGGAACACAGATACGCAGTATTTT | CAISEGGNTDTQYF
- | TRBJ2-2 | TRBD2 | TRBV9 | TGTGCCAGCAGCCGGGGGGGTACGTCCCAGACCGGGGAGCTGTTTTTT | CASSRGGTSQTGELFF
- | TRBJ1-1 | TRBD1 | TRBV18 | TGTGCCAGCTCACCTGGACAGGACACTGAAGCTTTCTTT | CASSPGQDTEAFF
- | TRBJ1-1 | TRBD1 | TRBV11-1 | TGTGCCAGCAGCTTGGACAGGGCCGGATACACTGAAGCTTTCTTT | CASSLDRAGYTEAFF
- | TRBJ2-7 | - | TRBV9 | TGTGCCAGCAGCGTAGCGGGGGCCTACGAGCAGTACTTC | CASSVAGAYEQYF
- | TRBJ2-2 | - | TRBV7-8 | TGTGCCAGCAGTCTAATGGCTGGTTCCACAGGGCCCGGGGAGCTGTTTTTT | CASSLMAGSTGPGELFF
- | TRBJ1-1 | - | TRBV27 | TGTGCCAGCAAAGGGGCCCGGGAAGCTTTCTTT | CASKGAREAFF
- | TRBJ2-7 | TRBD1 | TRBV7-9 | TGTGCCAGCAGCCTAGACAGGGACGAGCAGTACTTC | CASSLDRDEQYF
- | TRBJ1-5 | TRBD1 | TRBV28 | TGTGCCGGCAAGTCAGGGGGCTATATGAGCAATCAGCCCCAGCATTTT | CAGKSGGYMSNQPQHF
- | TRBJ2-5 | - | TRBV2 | TGTGCCAGCGGGAGACAGGAAGAGACCCAGTACTTC | CASGRQEETQYF
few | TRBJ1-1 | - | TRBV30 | TGTGCCTGGAGTCGGGGGGAGGGGAACACTGAAGCTTTCTTT | CAWSRGEGNTEAFF
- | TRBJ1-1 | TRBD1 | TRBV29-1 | TGCAGCATAACACAGGGGAACTTGTGGGTAGCTTTCTTT | CSITQGNLWVAFF
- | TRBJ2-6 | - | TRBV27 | TGTGCCAGCGGGAGGGGGGAGTTGTCCCCCTCTGGGGCCAACGTCCTGACTTTC | CASGRGELSPSGANVLTF
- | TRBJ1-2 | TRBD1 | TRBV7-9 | TGTGCCAGCAGCACAGGGGGATATGGCTACACCTTC | CASSTGGYGYTF
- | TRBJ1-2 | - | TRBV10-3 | TGTGCCATCAGTGAGTCGTCGCAGTATTCTTCTGGCTACACCTTC | CAISESSQYSSGYTF
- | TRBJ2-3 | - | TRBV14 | TGTGCCAGCAGCCTAAGATGGGGCGCAGATACGCAGTATTTT | CASSLRWGADTQYF
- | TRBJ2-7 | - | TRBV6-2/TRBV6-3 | TGTGCCAGCGGCCGGTTAGTGAGCTCCTACGAGCAGTACTTC | CASGRLVSSYEQYF
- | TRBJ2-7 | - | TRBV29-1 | TGCAGCGTTCTAGGCCCCGGGTACTACGAGCAGTACTTC | CSVLGPGYYEQYF
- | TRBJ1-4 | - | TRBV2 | TGTGCCAGCAGGGGGAGGAACCCAACTAATGAAAAACTGTTTTTT | CASRGRNPTNEKLFF